This T cell receptor beta chain originates from a study of T cell responses to AZD1222 COVID-19 vaccine (dated by TCRdb to the early 2020s). About the full investigation: Because spike-specific TCR depth and breadth did not differ between the two schedules, AZD1222 recipients who got a second dose at roughly 4 weeks were pooled with those who got a second dose at roughly 12 weeks. TCR sequencing covered roughly 230 trial participants: 207 given two doses of AZD1222 and about 26 given two doses of MenACWY control vaccine. Trial participants were enrolled by age into subgroups of 18-55, 56-69 and 70-plus years, and around 150, 29 and 61 TCR-sequenced participants, respectively, were included in these subgroups. Beyond this particular receptor, the publication reports: Spike-specific TCR breadth and depth rose significantly after two AZD1222 doses compared with day 0 and with MenACWY recipients. Participants were mostly white British, with more females than males. The authors suggested clonal diversity may have been underestimated. Conclusions about previously exposed vaccinees are limited because only five or six AZD1222 recipients were SARS-CoV-2 seropositive at baseline. Nearly half of unique spike-specific TCRs reportedly recognized epitopes outside regions mutated in the B.1.351 and B.1.1.7 variants. In the small 56-69-year group, the increase in depth fell short of significance, most likely because of low power. The whole spike protein was spanned by vaccine-associated CD4 TCRs, and dominant responses were seen in regions 160-218 and 743-854. Because no samples from the day 14 peak response were available, repertoires could be characterized only after the peak T cell response.

CDR1 and CDR2, per the germline V gene, are MNHEY and SVGEGT. V trim: 2 bases; J trim: 1 base; unmatched bases: 3. The CDR3, cysteine through phenylalanine, is 15 amino acids long. Only the CDR3 portion is preserved as DNA: 45 bases, with reading frame beginning at the first base. Concerning this clone itself: Its antigen is unknown. No base quality values were provided; no much bigger clone lies one nucleotide off.

The meaning of the sample's time point label: baseline before first vaccination. The vaccinee samples were drawn from two UK trials, COV001 and COV002, one of which was a single-blind randomized controlled phase 2/3 trial testing AZD1222 (ChAdOx1 nCoV-19) in healthy adults. For TCRbeta chain sequencing, PBMC samples were collected from trial participants at day 0 and at day 28 after the second dose. The CDR3 regions of human TCRbeta chains were analyzed by immunosequencing. The study's own analysis went as follows. TCRs in the repertoires were matched against a reference library of SARS-CoV-2-specific TCRs that had been generated with the MIRA antigen-specificity platform. Breadth was defined as the fraction of unique TCRs that were SARS-CoV-2-associated. Depth was defined as the fraction of total T cells that were SARS-CoV-2-associated. Using the MIRA data, each spike-specific TCR was mapped to the spike region that the TCR reacts to and placed in a CD4 or CD8 class. Log10-transformed breadth and depth values were compared by one-way ANOVA with Sidak's multiple comparisons tests. TCRdb carries this immuneACCESS record with in-frame sequences only. Its versions omit some clonotypes, under half of them owing to an unresolved V gene in the studies checked, with the rest unexplained. V, J and clone size derive from that table, while D and trimming were established from the DNA sequence. The table for this sample lists some 150,000 clones; around 93% of them were counted only once. More than 8.5% of the sample goes to the ten largest clones.

The receptor chain draws on TRBV6-2 or TRBV6-3 and TRBJ2-3; the junction holds 7 bases that match TRBD1. The sequenced sample was peripheral blood, obtained on day 0 of AZD1222 vaccination. The source of this sequence is an adult in good health. The bases are TGTGCCAGCAGTTACGCAGGGGGTCGCACAGATACGCAGTATTTT. The encoded protein is CASSYAGGRTDTQYF.